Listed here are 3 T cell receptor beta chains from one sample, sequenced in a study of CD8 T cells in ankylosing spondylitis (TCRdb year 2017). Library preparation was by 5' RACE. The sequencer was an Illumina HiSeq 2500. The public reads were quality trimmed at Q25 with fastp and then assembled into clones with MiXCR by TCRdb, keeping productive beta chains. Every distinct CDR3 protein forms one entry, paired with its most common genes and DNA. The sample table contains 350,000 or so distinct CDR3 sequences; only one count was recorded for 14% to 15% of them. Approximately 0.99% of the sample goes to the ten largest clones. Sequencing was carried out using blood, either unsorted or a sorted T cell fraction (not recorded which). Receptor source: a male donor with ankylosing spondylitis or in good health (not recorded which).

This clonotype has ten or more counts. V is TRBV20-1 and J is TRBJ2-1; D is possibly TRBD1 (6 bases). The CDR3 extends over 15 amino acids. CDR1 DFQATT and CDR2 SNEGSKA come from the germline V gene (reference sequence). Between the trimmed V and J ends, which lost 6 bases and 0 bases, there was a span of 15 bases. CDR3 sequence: CSAARGGSSYNEQFF. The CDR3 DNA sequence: TGCAGTGCAGCCCGAGGGGGAAGCTCCTACAATGAGCAGTTCTTC.

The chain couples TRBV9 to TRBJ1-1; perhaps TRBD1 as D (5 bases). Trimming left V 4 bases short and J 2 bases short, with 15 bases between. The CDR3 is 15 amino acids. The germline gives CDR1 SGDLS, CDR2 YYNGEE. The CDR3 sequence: CASSPLVGGNTEAFF. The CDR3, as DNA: TGTGCCAGCAGCCCCTTGGTGGGGGGAAACACTGAAGCTTTCTTT.

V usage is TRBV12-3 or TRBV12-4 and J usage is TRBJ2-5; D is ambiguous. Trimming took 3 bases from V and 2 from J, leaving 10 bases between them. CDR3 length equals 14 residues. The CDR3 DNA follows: TGTGCCAGCAGTTTCGGGCCGGCTCAAGAGACCCAGTACTTC. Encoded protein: CASSFGPAQETQYF.